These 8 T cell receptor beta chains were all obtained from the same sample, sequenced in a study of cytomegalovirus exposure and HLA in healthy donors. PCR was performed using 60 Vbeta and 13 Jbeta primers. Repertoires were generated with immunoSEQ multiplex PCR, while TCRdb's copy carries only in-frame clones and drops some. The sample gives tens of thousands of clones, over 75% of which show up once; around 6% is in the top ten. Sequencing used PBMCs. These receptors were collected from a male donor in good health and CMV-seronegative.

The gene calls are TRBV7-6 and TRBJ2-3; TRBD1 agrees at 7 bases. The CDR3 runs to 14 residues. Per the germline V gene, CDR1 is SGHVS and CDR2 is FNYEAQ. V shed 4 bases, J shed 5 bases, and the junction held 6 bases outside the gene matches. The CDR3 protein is CASSSRQGLDTQYF. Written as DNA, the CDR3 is TGTGCCAGCAGCTCAAGACAGGGCTTAGATACGCAGTATTTT.

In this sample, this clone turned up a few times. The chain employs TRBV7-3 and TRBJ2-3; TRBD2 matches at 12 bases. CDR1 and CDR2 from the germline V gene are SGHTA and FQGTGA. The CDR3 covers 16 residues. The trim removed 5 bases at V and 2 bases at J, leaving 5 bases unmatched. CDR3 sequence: CASSTGTSGSTDTQYF. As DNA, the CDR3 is TGTGCCAGCAGCACCGGGACTAGCGGGTCCACAGATACGCAGTATTTT.

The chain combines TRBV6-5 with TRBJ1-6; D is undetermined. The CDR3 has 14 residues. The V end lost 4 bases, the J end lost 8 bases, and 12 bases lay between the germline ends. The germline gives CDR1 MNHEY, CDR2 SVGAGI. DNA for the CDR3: TGTGCCAGCAGTTCGTACATCGGGTATTCACCCCTCCACTTT. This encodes CASSSYIGYSPLHF.

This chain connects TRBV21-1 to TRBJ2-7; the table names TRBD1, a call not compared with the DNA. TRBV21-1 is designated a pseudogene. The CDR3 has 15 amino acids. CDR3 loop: CASSKETGTSYEQYF. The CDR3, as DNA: TGTGCCAGCAGCAAAGAAACAGGGACCTCCTACGAGCAGTACTTC.

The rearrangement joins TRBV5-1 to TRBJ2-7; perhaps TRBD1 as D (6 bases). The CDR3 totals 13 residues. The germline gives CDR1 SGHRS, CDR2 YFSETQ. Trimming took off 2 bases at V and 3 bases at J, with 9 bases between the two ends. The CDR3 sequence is CASSLGQSYEQYF. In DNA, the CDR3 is TGCGCCAGCAGCTTAGGACAGAGCTACGAGCAGTACTTC. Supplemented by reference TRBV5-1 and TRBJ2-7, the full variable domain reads KAGVTQTPRYLIKTRGQQVTLSCSPISGHRSVSWYQQTPGQGLQFLFEYFSETQRNKGNFPGRFSGRQFSNSRSEMNVSTLELGDSALYLCASSLGQSYEQYFGPGTRLTVT.

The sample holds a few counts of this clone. The CDR3, as DNA: TGTGCCATCGGTTCATCGGACAGCCATACAGATACGCAGTATTTT. The encoded protein is CAIGSSDSHTDTQYF. The chain employs TRBV10-3 and TRBJ2-3, with D perhaps matching TRBD1 (6 bases). Trimming shortened V by 8 bases and J by 3 bases, and 18 bases separated the two germline ends. Germline-derived CDR1 and CDR2 are ENHRY and SYGVKD. This CDR3 spans 15 amino acids.

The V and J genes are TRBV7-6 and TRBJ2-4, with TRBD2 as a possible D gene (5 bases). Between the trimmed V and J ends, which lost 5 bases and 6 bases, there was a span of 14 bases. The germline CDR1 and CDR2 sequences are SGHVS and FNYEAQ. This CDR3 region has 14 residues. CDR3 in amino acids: CASSPEGLANIQYF. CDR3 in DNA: TGTGCCAGCAGCCCCGAAGGGCTAGCAAACATTCAGTACTTC.

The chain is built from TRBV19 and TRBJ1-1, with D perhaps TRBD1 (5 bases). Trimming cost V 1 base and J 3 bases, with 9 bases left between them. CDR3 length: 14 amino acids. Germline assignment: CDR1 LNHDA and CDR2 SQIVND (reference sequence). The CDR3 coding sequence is TGTGCCAGTAGTATAGTTGGGGCAGACACTGAAGCTTTCTTT. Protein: CASSIVGADTEAFF.